These 2 T cell receptor beta chains came from one sample sequenced in a study of shared clonotypes between healthy human individuals. TCRdb's table, derived via immunoSEQ multiplex PCR, lists solely in-frame clones and lacks some. The sample yields millions of clones, over 85% seen once. Sequenced input: naive CD4+ T cells from PBMCs. The sample's subset: CD45RA+ positively selected. The receptors shown here come from a man aged 18 to 35 in good health. Some clones in this sample may be carry-over from other donors' samples.

V and J are TRBV6-4 and TRBJ2-3; D is perhaps TRBD1 or TRBD2 (5 bases each). Germline values: CDR1 MRHNA, CDR2 SNTAGT. CDR3 length equals 16 residues. Trimming stripped 9 bases from V and 2 bases from J, with 21 bases between. The CDR3 DNA follows: TGTGCCAGGCGAAGGGATTTGTGGGGGTACACAGATACGCAGTATTTT. This translates into CARRRDLWGYTDTQYF.

To note about this clone: Other DNA sequences in this specimen translate into the identical CDR3. This rearrangement joins TRBV18 to TRBJ2-3; weak D call: TRBD1 (5 bases). CDR1 KGHSH and CDR2 LQKENI come from the germline V gene. V was trimmed by 3 bases and J by 3 bases, leaving 7 bases between them. The CDR3 spans 13 residues. As DNA, the CDR3 is TGTGCCAGCTCACCTGCAGGGACAGATACGCAGTATTTT. This encodes CASSPAGTDTQYF.